Given below is one T cell receptor beta chain in context. The data are from a study of blood T cell repertoires in COVID-19. The overall study: Some COVID-19 samples were acute and others convalescent; all came from the United States, Italy and Spain. In each case, the material was cDNA or gDNA derived from T cells, B-cell-depleted T cells, or PBMCs.

Per the germline V gene, CDR1 is KGHSH and CDR2 is LQKENI. Trimming took 1 base from V and 3 from J, leaving 16 bases between them. This CDR3 comprises 17 residues. As originally analysed: For nucleated cells, counts were estimated from reference gene primer amplification. Clones were read by immunoSEQ multiplex PCR, and TCRdb kept only the in-frame ones, dropping some. V and J calls plus clone size are reproduced from that table; the DNA served to infer D and trimming. The data contain 300,000 to 400,000 clones, roughly 87% of them seen just once; the ten biggest clones take up 1%. Sequencing used peripheral blood. The chain employs TRBV18 and TRBJ2-1; D is possibly TRBD1 (6 bases). This sequence originates from a man aged 45-60 years with active or convalescent COVID-19. Here the CDR3 DNA reads TGTGCCAGCTCACCACGATCTAGGGGGAAGGTCTACAATGAGCAGTTCTTC. Translation gives CASSPRSRGKVYNEQFF.